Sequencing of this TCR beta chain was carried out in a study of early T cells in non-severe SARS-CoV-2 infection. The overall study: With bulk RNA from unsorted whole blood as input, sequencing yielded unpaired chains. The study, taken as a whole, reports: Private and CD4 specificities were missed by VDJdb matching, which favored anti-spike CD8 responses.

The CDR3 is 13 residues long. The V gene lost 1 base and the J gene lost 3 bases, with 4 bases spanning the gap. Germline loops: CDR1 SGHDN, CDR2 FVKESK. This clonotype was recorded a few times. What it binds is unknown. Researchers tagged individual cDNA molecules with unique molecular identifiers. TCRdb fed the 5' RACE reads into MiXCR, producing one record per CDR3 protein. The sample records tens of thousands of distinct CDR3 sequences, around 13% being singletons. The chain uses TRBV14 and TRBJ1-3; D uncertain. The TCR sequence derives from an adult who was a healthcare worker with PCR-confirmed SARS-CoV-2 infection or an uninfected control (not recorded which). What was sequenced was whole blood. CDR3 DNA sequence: TGTGCCAGCAGCCAAGGGGTTGGAAACACCATATATTTT. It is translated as CASSQGVGNTIYF.